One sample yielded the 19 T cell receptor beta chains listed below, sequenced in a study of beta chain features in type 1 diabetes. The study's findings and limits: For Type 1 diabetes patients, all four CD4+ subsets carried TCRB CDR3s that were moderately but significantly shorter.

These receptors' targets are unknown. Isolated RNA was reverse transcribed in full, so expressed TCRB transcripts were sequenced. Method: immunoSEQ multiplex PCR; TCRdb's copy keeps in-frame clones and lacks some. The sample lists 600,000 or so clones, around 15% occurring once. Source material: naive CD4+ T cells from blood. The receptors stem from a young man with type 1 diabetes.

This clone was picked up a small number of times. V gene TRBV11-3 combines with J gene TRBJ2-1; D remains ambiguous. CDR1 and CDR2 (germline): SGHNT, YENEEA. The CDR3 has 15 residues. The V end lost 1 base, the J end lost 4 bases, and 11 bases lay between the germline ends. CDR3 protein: CASSLGGTAYNEQFF. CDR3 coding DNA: TGTGCCAGCAGCTTAGGAGGCACAGCATACAATGAGCAGTTCTTC.

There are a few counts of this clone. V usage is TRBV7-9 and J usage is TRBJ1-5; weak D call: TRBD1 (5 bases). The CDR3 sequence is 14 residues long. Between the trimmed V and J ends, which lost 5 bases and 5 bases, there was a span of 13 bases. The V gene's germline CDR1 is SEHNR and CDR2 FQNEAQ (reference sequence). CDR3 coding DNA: TGTGCCAGCAGCCAAGACAGAGACTATCAGCCCCAGCATTTT. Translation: CASSQDRDYQPQHF.

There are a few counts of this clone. The CDR3 protein is CASRFFGADNQPQHF. The CDR3 nucleotides are TGTGCCAGCAGATTCTTTGGGGCAGATAATCAGCCCCAGCATTTT. The chain employs TRBV28 and TRBJ1-5; D perhaps matches TRBD1 (5 bases). The V end was cut by 6 bases, the J end by 4 bases, with 16 bases between. Germline CDR1 is MDHEN and CDR2 is SYDVKM. The CDR3 contains 15 residues.

CDR3 sequence reads: CASGLHLGLLGSNTEAFF. The DNA of the CDR3 is TGTGCCAGCGGCCTACACCTAGGGTTACTAGGATCGAACACTGAAGCTTTCTTT. The genes are TRBV27 and TRBJ1-1; D remains unclear. Germline values: CDR1 MNHEY, CDR2 SMNVEV (reference sequence). This CDR3 region has 18 residues. The V end lost 8 bases, the J end lost 1 base, and 26 bases lay between the germline ends.

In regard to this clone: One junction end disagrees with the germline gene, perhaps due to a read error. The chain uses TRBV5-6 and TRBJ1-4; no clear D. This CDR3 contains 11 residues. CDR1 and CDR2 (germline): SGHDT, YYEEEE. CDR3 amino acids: CASSLGRLKSF. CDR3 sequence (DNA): TGTGCCAGCAGCTTGGGCCGACTCAAGAGTTTT.

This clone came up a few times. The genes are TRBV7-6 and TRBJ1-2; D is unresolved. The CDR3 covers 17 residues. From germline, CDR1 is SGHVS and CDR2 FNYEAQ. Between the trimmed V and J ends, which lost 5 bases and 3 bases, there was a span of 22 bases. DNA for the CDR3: TGTGCCAGCAGCCCCGCGCCACGGGGTCCAAGAGACTATGGCTACACCTTC. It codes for CASSPAPRGPRDYGYTF.

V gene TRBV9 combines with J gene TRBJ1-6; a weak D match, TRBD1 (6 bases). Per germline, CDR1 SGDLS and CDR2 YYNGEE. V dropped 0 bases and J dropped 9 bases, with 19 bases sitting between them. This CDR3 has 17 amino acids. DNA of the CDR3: TGTGCCAGCAGCGTAGGGCAAGGGGGGCGAACGGGTTCACCCCTCCACTTT. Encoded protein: CASSVGQGGRTGSPLHF.

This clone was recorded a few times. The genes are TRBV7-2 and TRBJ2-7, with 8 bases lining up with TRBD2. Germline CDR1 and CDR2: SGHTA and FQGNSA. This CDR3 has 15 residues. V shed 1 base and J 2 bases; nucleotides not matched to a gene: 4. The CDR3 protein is CASSLDTSGAYEQYF. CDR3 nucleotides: TGTGCCAGCAGCTTAGATACTAGCGGAGCCTACGAGCAGTACTTC.

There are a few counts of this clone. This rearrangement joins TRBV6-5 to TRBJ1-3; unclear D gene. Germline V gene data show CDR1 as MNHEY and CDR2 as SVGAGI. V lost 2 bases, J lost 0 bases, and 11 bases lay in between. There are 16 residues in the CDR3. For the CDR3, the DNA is TGTGCCAGCAGTTACACACTTTACATCTCTGGAAACACCATATATTTT. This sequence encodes CASSYTLYISGNTIYF.

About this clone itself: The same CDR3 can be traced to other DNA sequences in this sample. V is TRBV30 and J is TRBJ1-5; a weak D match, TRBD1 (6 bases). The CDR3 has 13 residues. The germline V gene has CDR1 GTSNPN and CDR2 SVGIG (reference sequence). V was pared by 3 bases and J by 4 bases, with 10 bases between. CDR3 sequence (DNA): TGTGCCTGGAGCCCCAGGGGAAATCAGCCCCAGCATTTT. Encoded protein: CAWSPRGNQPQHF.

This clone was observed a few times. The CDR3: CSVEGGAFF. CDR3 in DNA: TGCAGCGTTGAAGGGGGGGCTTTCTTT. The chain carries TRBV29-1 and TRBJ1-1, with a weak D call TRBD1 (5 bases). The CDR3 totals 9 residues. Trimming took off 1 base at V and 11 bases at J, with 5 bases between the two ends. Germline V gene sequence: CDR1 SQVTM, CDR2 ANQGSEA. Filled out from reference TRBV29-1 and TRBJ1-1, the complete variable domain reads SAVISQKPSRDICQRGTSLTIQCQVDSQVTMMFWYRQQPGQSLTLIATANQGSEATYESGFVIDKFPISRPNLTFSTLTVSNMSPEDSSIYLCSVEGGAFFGQGTRLTVV.

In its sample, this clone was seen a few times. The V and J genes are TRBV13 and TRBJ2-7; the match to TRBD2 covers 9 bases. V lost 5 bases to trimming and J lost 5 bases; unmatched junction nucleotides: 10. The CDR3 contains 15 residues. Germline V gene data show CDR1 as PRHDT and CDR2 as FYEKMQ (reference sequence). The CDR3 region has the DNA TGTGCCAGCAGCATTACCCGCCGCGGGAGGGACGAGCAGTACTTC. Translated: CASSITRRGRDEQYF.

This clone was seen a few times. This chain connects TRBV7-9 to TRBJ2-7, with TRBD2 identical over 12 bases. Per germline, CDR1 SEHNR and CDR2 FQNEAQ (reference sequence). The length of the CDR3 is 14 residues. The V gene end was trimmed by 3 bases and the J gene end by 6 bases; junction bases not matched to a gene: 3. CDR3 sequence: CASSLTSGRSEQYF. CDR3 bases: TGTGCCAGCAGCTTGACTAGCGGGAGATCCGAGCAGTACTTC.

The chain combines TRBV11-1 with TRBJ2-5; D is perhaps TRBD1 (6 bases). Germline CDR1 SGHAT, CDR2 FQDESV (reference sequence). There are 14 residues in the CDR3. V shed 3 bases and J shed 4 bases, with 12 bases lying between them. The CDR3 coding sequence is TGTGCCAGCAGCTTTACCCGGGACACAGAGACCCAGTACTTC. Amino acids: CASSFTRDTETQYF.

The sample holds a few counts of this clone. CDR3 nucleotides: TGTGCCAGCAGTAGACAGGGCGTACATCAGCCCCAGCATTTT. It codes for CASSRQGVHQPQHF. The chain employs TRBV25-1 and TRBJ1-5, with 7 bases that match TRBD1. The germline V gene has CDR1 MGHDK and CDR2 SYGVNS. The V gene end was trimmed by 5 bases and the J gene end by 5 bases; junction bases not matched to a gene: 6. The CDR3 is made up of 14 amino acids.

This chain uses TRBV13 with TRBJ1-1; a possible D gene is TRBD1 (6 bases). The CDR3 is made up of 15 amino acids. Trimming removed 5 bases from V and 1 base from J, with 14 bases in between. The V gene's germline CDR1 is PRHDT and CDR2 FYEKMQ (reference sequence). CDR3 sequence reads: CASSATRGGNTEAFF. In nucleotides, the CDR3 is TGTGCCAGCAGCGCTACCAGGGGAGGGAACACTGAAGCTTTCTTT.

The chain's CDR3 is CASSLRRGGFTDTQYF. The CDR3 DNA sequence: TGTGCCAGCTCACTCCGCCGGGGCGGATTCACAGATACGCAGTATTTT. The rearrangement uses TRBV18 and TRBJ2-3, with D perhaps TRBD1 or TRBD2 (5 bases each). V was trimmed by 4 bases and J by 2 bases, leaving 16 bases between them. Germline V gives CDR1 KGHSH, CDR2 LQKENI. This CDR3 is built from 16 residues.

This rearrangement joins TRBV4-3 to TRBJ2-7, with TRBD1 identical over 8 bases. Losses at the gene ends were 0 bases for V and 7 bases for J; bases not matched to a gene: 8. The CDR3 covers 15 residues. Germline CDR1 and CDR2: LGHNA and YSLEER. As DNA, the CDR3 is TGCGCCAGCAGCCAAGATGGGCGACAGGGGAGGGAGCAGTACTTC. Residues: CASSQDGRQGREQYF.

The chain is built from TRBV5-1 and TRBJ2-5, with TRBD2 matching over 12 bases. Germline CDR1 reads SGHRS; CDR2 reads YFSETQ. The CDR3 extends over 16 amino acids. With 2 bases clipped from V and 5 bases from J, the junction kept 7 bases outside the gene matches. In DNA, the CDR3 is TGCGCCAGCAGCTTTAGACTAGCGGGAGCCGCGGAGACCCAGTACTTC. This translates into CASSFRLAGAAETQYF. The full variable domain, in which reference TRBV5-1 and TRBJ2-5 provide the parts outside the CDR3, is KAGVTQTPRYLIKTRGQQVTLSCSPISGHRSVSWYQQTPGQGLQFLFEYFSETQRNKGNFPGRFSGRQFSNSRSEMNVSTLELGDSALYLCASSFRLAGAAETQYFGPGTRLLVL.